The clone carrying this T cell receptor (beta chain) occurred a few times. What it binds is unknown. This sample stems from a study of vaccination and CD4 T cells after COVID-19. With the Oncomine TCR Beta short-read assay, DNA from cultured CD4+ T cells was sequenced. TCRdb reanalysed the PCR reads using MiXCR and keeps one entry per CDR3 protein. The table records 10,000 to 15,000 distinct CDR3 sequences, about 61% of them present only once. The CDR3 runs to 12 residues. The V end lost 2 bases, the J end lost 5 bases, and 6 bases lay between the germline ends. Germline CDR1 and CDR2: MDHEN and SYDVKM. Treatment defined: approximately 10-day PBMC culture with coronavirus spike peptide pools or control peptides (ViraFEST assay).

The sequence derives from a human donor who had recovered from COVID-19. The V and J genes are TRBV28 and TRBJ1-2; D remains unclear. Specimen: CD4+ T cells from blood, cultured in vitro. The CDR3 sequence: CASSLEGYGYTF. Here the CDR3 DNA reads TGTGCCAGCAGTTTAGAGGGATATGGCTACACCTTC.